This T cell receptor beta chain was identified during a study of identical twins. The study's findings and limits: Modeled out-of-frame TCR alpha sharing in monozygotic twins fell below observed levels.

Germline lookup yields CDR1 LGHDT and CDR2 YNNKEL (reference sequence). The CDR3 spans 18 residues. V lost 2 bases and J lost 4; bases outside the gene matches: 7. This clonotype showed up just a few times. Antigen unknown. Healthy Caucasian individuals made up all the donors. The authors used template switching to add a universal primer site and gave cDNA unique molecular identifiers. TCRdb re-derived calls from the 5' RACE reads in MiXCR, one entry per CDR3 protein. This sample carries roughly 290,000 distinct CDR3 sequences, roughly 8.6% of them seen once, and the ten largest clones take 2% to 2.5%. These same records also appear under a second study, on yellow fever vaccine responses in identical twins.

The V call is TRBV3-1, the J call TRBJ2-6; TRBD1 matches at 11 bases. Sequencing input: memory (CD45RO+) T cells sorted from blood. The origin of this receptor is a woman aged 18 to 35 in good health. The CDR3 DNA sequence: TGTGCCAGCAGCCAATTCGGACAGGGGGCAGGGGGGGCCAACGTCCTGACTTTC. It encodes CASSQFGQGAGGANVLTF.